This TCR beta chain was recorded in a study of blood T cell repertoires in COVID-19. The CDR3 extends over 16 amino acids. The ends were cut back, 5 bases at V and 5 bases at J, with 20 bases in the middle. In germline, CDR1 is MNHNY, CDR2 SVGAGI (reference sequence). In the authors' workflow: Nucleated cell number was recorded as an estimate derived from reference gene primer amplification. Sequencing was performed with immunoSEQ multiplex PCR; in TCRdb, only in-frame clones are kept and a portion is missing. V, J and clone size derive from that table, while D and trimming were established from the DNA sequence. The repertoire holds approximately 280,000 clones, with around 88% as singletons.

The chain links TRBV6-6 to TRBJ2-3, with D uncertain. The sequenced sample was peripheral blood. This clonotype was obtained from a man aged 35 to 55 with acute or convalescent COVID-19. CDR3 nucleotides: TGTGCCAGCAGTCGAGGAACTTCACTACCCCAAGATACGCAGTATTTT. It is translated as CASSRGTSLPQDTQYF.